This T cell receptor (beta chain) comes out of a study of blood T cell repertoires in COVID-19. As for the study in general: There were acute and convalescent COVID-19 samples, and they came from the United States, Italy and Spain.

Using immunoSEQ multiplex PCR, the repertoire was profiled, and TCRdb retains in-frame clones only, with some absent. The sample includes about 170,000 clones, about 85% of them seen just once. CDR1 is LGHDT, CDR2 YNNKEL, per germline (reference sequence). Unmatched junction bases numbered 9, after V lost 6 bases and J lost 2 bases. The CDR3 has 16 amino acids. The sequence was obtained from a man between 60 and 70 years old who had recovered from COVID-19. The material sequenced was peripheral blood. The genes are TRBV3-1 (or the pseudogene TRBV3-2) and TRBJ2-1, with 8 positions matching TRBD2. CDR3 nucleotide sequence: TGTGCCAGCAGAGGTACCGGGGGGGGGACCTACAATGAGCAGTTCTTC. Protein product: CASRGTGGGTYNEQFF.